This T cell receptor (beta chain) originates from a study of T cell repertoires in cytomegalovirus infection. TCRdb reprocessed the reads with MiXCR, giving one entry per CDR3 protein. The repertoire holds 350,000 to 550,000 distinct CDR3 sequences, with around 32% as singletons. The material sequenced was PBMCs. The TCR originated in a human donor in good health (CMV status not recorded). Some clones in this sample may be carry-over from other donors' samples.

CDR3 nucleotide sequence: TGTGCCAGCAACCAACTAGCGGAAGGGACCACAGATACGCAGTATTTT. It yields the protein CASNQLAEGTTDTQYF. The chain carries TRBV6-5 and TRBJ2-3, with TRBD2 identical over 8 bases. The J segment lost 2 bases and the V segment lost 7 bases, leaving 11 bases of the junction unmatched. CDR1 is MNHEY, CDR2 SVGAGI, per germline. CDR3 length: 16 amino acids.